This T cell receptor beta chain was sequenced in a study of cytomegalovirus exposure and HLA in healthy donors. The PCR made use of 60 Vbeta and 13 Jbeta primers. Profiling relied on immunoSEQ multiplex PCR, and the TCRdb table lists in-frame clones only, not all of them. The sample lists about 190,000 clones, roughly 83% seen once, with 0.26% in the top ten. On this clone: Its antigen remains unidentified.

General observations from the study: In a later analysis, the majority of CMV-associated beta chains seemingly showed HLA restriction. Researchers reported in a later analysis that a missense DCLRE1C variant was tied to TCR beta V- and J-gene trimming.

CDR3 length: 13 residues. With 8 bases removed from V and 1 base from J, the gap between germline ends came to 12 bases. The V gene's germline CDR1 is SGDLS and CDR2 YYNGEE. The V gene is TRBV9, the J gene TRBJ1-2, with D hard to call. This receptor was taken from a boy younger than 18 in good health and CMV-seronegative. Sequences were obtained from PBMCs. Here the CDR3 reads CASSPTFNYGYTF. CDR3 nucleotides: TGTGCCAGTTCCCCTACCTTTAACTATGGCTACACCTTC.